Below are 12 T cell receptor beta chains sequenced from a single sample in a study of early T cells in non-severe SARS-CoV-2 infection. TCRdb ran MiXCR on the 5' RACE reads and lists one entry per CDR3 protein. Found here are over 60,000 distinct CDR3 sequences, roughly 13% of them singletons; the top ten hold 4% to 5%. Input material: whole blood. These receptors came from an adult who was a healthcare worker with PCR-confirmed SARS-CoV-2 infection or an uninfected control (not recorded which).

This clonotype was found many times. The chain employs TRBV19 and TRBJ2-5; D remains unclear. The CDR3 runs 11 residues. In germline, CDR1 is LNHDA, CDR2 SQIVND (reference sequence). Deletions cut 10 bases from V and 7 bases from J, with 13 bases between. As DNA, the CDR3 is TGTGCCACCACGCCCCCATGGACCCAGTACTTC. It specifies CATTPPWTQYF.

This chain joins TRBV7-8 and TRBJ1-1; weak D call: TRBD1 (5 bases). V lost 2 bases and J lost 0, with 13 bases in between. Germline V CDR1 and CDR2: SGHVS, FQNEAQ. The CDR3 spans 16 residues. CDR3 coding DNA: TGTGCCAGCAGCTTAAATGCGGGGGAGGTGAACACTGAAGCTTTCTTT. Its translation is CASSLNAGEVNTEAFF.

The chain has TRBV7-9 and TRBJ2-7; D might be TRBD1 (6 bases). Germline V CDR1 and CDR2: SEHNR, FQNEAQ (reference sequence). With 7 bases removed from V and 7 bases from J, the gap between germline ends came to 20 bases. The CDR3 sequence is 14 residues long. CDR3 DNA sequence: TGTGCCAGCATCGGTCGGGACACCCCGTTAGAGCAGTACTTC. Its protein product is CASIGRDTPLEQYF.

The V and J genes are TRBV7-6 and TRBJ2-4, with 8 bases fitting TRBD1. The CDR3 has 17 residues. V trimming: 4 bases; J trimming: 0 bases; junction bases outside the gene matches: 8. Germline lookup yields CDR1 SGHVS and CDR2 FNYEAQ. The CDR3 nucleotides are TGTGCCAGCAGCTCCAGATTCAGGGGGCTAGCCAAAAACATTCAGTACTTC. It translates to CASSSRFRGLAKNIQYF.

Many counts were recorded for this clonotype. The chain joins TRBV5-6 to TRBJ2-2, with D uncertain. Germline lookup yields CDR1 SGHDT and CDR2 YYEEEE. Trimming removed 3 bases at V and 3 bases at J, with 15 bases between. The CDR3 has 16 amino acids. CDR3 nucleotides: TGTGCCAGCAGCTCCCAAGTGGGGTTCCACACCGGGGAGCTGTTTTTT. It yields the protein CASSSQVGFHTGELFF.

The CDR3 is CSVEDRASGVFEQFF. The DNA of the CDR3 is TGCAGCGTTGAAGATCGTGCTAGCGGGGTGTTTGAGCAGTTCTTC. This chain links TRBV29-1 with TRBJ2-1, with 9 positions matching TRBD2. The CDR3 has 15 residues. Germline CDR1 SQVTM, CDR2 ANQGSEA. J lost 9 bases, V lost 0 bases, and 9 bases had no gene match.

The chain carries TRBV5-8 and TRBJ2-4; D is unresolved. V was clipped by 0 bases and J by 6 bases, with 10 bases between them. The germline gives CDR1 SGHTS, CDR2 YDEGEE. This CDR3 contains 14 residues. The CDR3 sequence is CASSLGQSSNIQYF. DNA of the CDR3: TGTGCCAGCAGCTTGGGGCAGTCATCAAACATTCAGTACTTC. Variable domain in full (rest from reference TRBV5-8 and TRBJ2-4): EAGVTQSPTHLIKTRGQQATLRCSPISGHTSVYWYQQALGLGLQFLLWYDEGEERNRGNFPPRFSGRQFPNYSSELNVNALELEDSALYLCASSLGQSSNIQYFGAGTRLSVL.

The chain uses TRBV13 and TRBJ2-1; D is unresolved. Per germline, CDR1 PRHDT and CDR2 FYEKMQ (reference sequence). The germline V and J ends were trimmed by 5 bases and 8 bases, with 7 bases remaining between them. The CDR3 spans 11 residues. In DNA, the CDR3 is TGTGCCAGCAGCCCCCCCCATGAGCAGTTCTTC. This codes for CASSPPHEQFF.

This clonotype appeared a few times. J is TRBJ2-1 and V is TRBV2; D is ambiguous. Per germline, CDR1 SNHLY and CDR2 FYNNEI. Trimming removed 8 bases at V and 4 bases at J, with 3 bases between. The CDR3 has 10 amino acids. The DNA of the CDR3 is TGTGCCAGCCGTTACAATGAGCAGTTCTTC. Amino acid sequence: CASRYNEQFF.

This clonotype has only a few counts. The gene calls are TRBV7-2 and TRBJ2-3; D call uncertain. The CDR3 totals 14 residues. Germline lookup yields CDR1 SGHTA and CDR2 FQGNSA. Trimming cost V 5 bases and J 3 bases, with 12 bases left between them. CDR3 in amino acids: CASSPSRWTDTQYF. In DNA, the CDR3 is TGTGCCAGCAGCCCCTCAAGGTGGACAGATACGCAGTATTTT.

A few counts support this clonotype. This chain connects TRBV4-2 to TRBJ1-1; D is possibly TRBD1 (5 bases). The CDR3 runs to 13 residues. Trimming cost V 0 bases and J 8 bases, with 10 bases left between them. The germline V gene encodes CDR1 LGHNA and CDR2 YNFKEQ. The CDR3 DNA sequence: TGTGCCAGCAGCCAAGATTTGTGGGGGGAAGCTTTCTTT. Amino acids: CASSQDLWGEAFF.

Concerning this clonotype: At one of its ends the junction is not consistent with the germline gene, which may arise from a read error. This chain joins TRBV2 and TRBJ1-6, with no clear D. Germline CDR1 SNHLY, CDR2 FYNNEI. This CDR3 is built from 13 residues. The CDR3 nucleotides read TGTGCCAACAGTGCCGGTATCGAGTCACCCCTCCACTTT. The encoded protein is CANSAGIESPLHF.